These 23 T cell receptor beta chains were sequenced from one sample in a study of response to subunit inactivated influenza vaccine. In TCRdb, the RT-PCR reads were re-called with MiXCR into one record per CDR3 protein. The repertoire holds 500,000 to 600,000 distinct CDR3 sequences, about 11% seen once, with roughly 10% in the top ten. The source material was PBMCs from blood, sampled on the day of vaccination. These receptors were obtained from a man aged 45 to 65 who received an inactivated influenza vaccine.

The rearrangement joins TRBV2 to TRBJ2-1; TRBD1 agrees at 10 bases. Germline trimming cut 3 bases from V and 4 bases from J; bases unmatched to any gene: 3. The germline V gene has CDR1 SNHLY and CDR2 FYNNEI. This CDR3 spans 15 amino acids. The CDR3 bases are TGTGCCAGCAGTGAGGACAGGGGGGGTTACAATGAGCAGTTCTTC. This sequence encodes CASSEDRGGYNEQFF.

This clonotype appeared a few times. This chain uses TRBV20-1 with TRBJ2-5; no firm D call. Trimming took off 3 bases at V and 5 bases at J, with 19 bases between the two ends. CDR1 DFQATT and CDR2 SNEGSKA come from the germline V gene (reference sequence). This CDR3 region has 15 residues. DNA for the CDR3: TGCAGTGCTAGGGCGAGGACGGATGTTCTGGAGACCCAGTACTTC. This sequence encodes CSARARTDVLETQYF.

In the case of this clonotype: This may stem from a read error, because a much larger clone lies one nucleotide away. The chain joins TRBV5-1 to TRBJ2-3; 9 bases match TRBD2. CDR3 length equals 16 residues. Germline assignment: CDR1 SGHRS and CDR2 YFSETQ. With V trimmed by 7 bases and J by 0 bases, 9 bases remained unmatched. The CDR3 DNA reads TGCGCCAGCGGACCTCCCGGGACTAGCAGCACAGATACGCAGTATTTT. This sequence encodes CASGPPGTSSTDTQYF.

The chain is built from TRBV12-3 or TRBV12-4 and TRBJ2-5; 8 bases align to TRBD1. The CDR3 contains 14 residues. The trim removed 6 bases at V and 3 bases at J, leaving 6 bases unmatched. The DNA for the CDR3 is TGTGCCAGCAGGATGACAGGGGTGAAAGAGACCCAGTACTTC. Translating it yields CASRMTGVKETQYF.

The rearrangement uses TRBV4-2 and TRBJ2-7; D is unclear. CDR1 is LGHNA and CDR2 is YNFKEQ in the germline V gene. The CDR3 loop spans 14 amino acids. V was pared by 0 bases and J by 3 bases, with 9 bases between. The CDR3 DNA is TGTGCCAGCAGCCAAGATCCCAACAACTACGAGCAGTACTTC. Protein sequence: CASSQDPNNYEQYF.

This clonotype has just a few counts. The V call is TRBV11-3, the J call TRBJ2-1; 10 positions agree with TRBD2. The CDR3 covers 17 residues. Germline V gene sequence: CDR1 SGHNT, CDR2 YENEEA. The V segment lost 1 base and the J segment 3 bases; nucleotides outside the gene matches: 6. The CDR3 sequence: CASSLGGLAADYNEQFF. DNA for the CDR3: TGTGCCAGCAGCTTAGGCGGACTAGCGGCAGACTACAATGAGCAGTTCTTC.

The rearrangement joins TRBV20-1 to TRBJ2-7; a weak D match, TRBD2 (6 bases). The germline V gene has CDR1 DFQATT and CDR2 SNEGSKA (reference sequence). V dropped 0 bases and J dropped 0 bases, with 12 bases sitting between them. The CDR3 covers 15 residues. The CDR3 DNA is TGCAGTGCTAGAGATTTCCAGCGGGCCTCCTACGAGCAGTACTTC. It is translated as CSARDFQRASYEQYF.

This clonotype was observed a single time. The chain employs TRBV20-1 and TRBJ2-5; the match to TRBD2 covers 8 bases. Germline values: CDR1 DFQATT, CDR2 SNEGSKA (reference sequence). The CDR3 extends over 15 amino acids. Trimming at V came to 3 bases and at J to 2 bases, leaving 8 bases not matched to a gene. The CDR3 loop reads CSARSGSGLQETQYF. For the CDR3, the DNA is TGCAGTGCTAGGAGCGGGAGTGGTTTGCAAGAGACCCAGTACTTC.

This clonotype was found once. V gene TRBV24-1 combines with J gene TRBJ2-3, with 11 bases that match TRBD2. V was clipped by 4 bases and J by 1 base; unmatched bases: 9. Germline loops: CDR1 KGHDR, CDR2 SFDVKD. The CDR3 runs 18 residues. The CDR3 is CATSDSGMTSGGTDTQYF. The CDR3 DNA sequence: TGTGCCACCAGTGACTCCGGAATGACTAGCGGGGGCACAGATACGCAGTATTTT.

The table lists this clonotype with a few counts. CDR3 nucleotides: TGTGCCAGCAGCTTAGCGAGGGCACTACCATACAATGAGCAGTTCTTC. Translated: CASSLARALPYNEQFF. The rearrangement uses TRBV7-8 and TRBJ2-1; maybe TRBD2 (5 bases). This CDR3 comprises 16 residues. V dropped 0 bases and J dropped 4 bases, with 13 bases sitting between them. From germline, CDR1 is SGHVS and CDR2 FQNEAQ.

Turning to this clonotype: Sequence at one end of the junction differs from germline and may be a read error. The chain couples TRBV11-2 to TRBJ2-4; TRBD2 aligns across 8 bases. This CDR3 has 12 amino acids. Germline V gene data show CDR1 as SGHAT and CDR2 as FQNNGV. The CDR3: CASSFVSGGRHF. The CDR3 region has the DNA TGTGCCAGCAGCTTTGTCAGCGGGGGCCGTCACTTC. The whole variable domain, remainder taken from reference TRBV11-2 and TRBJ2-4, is EAGVAQSPRYKIIEKRQSVAFWCNPISGHATLYWYQQILGQGPKLLIQFQNNGVVDDSQLPKDRFSAERLKGVDSTLKIQPAKLEDSAVYLCASSFVSGGRHFGAGTRLSVL.

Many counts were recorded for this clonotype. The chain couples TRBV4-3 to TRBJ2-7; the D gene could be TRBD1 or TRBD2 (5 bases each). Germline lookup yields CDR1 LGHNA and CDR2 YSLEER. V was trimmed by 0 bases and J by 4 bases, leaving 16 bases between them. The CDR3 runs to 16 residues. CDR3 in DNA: TGCGCCAGCAGCCAAGACATTGGGGGAGTAGGGTACGAGCAGTACTTC. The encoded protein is CASSQDIGGVGYEQYF.

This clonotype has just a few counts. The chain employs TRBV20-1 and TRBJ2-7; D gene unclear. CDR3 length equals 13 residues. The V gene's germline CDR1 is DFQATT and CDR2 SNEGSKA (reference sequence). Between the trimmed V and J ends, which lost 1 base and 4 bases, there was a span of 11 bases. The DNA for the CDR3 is TGCAGTGCTAGAGTGGGCAGGCGGTACGAGCAGTACTTC. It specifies CSARVGRRYEQYF.

As DNA, the CDR3 is TGCAGTGCGCCGGGACTAGCGGGAGGGTTTGGAAACACCGGGGAGCTGTTTTTT. Translating it yields CSAPGLAGGFGNTGELFF. The rearrangement uses TRBV20-1 and TRBJ2-2; 16 nucleotides match TRBD2. This CDR3 has 18 amino acids. V trimming: 6 bases; J trimming: 2 bases; junction bases outside the gene matches: 9. Germline lookup yields CDR1 DFQATT and CDR2 SNEGSKA (reference sequence).

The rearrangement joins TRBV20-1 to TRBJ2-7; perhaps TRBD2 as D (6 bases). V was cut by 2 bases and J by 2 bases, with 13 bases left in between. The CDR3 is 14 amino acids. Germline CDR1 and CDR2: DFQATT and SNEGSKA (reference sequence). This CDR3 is CSARPVGSAYEQYF. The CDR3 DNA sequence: TGCAGTGCTAGACCGGTCGGGAGTGCCTACGAGCAGTACTTC.

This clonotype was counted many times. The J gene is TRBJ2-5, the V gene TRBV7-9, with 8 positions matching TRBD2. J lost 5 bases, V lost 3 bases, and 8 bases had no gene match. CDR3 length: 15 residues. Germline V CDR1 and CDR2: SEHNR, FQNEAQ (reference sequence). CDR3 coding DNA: TGTGCCAGCAGCTTTGGTATTAGCGGGGTTGAGACCCAGTACTTC. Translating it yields CASSFGISGVETQYF.

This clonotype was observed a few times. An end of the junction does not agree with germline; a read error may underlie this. The CDR3 is CASNLGGLAAEQYF. The CDR3 DNA is TGTGCCAGCAATTTAGGAGGGCTCGCGGCTGAGCAGTATTTT. V gene TRBV12-3 or TRBV12-4 combines with J gene TRBJ2-3, with a tentative D call TRBD2 (6 bases). The CDR3 is 14 residues long.

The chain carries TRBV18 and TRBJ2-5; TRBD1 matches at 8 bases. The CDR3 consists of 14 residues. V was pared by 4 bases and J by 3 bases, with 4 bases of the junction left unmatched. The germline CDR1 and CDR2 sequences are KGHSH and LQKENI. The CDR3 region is CASSLRGLEETQYF. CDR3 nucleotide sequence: TGTGCCAGCTCACTCAGGGGGCTGGAAGAGACCCAGTACTTC. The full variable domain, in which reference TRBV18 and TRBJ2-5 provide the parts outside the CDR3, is NAGVMQNPRHLVRRRGQEARLRCSPMKGHSHVYWYRQLPEEGLKFMVYLQKENIIDESGMPKERFSAEFPKEGPSILRIQQVVRGDSAAYFCASSLRGLEETQYFGPGTRLLVL.

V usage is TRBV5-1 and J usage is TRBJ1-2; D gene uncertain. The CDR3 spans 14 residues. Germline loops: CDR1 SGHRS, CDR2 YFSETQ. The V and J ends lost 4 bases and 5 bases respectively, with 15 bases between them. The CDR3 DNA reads TGCGCCAGCAGCCCCCGCACCGGCGGTTATGGCTACACCTTC. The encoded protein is CASSPRTGGYGYTF.

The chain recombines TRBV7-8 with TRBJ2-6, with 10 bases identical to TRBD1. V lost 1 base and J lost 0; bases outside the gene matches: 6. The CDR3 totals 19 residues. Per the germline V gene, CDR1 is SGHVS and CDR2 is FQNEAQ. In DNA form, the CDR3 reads TGTGCCAGCAGCTTAGGCGGGACAGGGGTGTACTCTGGGGCCAACGTCCTGACTTTC. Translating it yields CASSLGGTGVYSGANVLTF.

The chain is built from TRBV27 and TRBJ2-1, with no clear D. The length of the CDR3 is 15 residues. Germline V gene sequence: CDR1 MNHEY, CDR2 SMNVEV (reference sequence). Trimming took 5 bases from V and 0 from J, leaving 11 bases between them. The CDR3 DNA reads TGTGCCAGCAGTACCCCTTCCCTCTCCTACAATGAGCAGTTCTTC. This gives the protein CASSTPSLSYNEQFF.

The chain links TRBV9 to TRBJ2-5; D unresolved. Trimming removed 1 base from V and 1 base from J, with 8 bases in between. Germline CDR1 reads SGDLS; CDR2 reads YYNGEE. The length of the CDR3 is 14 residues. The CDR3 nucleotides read TGTGCCAGCAGCGTAACCAGCGTCCAAGAGACCCAGTACTTC. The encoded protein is CASSVTSVQETQYF.

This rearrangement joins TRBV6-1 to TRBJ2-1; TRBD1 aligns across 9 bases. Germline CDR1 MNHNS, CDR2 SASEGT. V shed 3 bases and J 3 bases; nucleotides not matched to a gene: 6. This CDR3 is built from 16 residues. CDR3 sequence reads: CASSETRQGGYNEQFF. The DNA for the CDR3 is TGTGCCAGCAGTGAGACGAGACAGGGGGGCTACAATGAGCAGTTCTTC.